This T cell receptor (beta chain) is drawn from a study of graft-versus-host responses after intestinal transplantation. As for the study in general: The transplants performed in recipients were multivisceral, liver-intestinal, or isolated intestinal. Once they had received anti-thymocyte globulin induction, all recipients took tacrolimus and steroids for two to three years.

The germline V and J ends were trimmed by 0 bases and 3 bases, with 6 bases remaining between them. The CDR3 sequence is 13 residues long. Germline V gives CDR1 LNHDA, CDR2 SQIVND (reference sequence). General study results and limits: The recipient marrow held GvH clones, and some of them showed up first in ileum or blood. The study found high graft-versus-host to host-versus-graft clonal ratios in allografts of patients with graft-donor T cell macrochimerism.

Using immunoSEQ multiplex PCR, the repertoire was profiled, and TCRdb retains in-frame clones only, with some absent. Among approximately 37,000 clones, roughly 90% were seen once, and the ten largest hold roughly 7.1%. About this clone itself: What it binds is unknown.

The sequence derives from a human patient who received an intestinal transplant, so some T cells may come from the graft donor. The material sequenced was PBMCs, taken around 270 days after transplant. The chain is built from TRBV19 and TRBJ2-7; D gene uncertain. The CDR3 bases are TGTGCCAGTAGTATAGACAGCCACTACGAGCAGTACTTC. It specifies CASSIDSHYEQYF.